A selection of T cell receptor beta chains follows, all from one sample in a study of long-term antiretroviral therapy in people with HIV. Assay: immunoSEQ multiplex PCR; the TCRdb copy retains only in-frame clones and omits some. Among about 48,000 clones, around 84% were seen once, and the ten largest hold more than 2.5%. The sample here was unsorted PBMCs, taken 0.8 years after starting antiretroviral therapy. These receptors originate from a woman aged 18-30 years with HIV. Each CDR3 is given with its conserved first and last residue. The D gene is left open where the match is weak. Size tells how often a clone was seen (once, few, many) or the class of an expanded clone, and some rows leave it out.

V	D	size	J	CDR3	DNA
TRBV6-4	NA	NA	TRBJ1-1	CASSGSGNTEAFF	TGTGCCAGCAGTGGGTCCGGGAACACTGAAGCTTTCTTT
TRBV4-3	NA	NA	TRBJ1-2	CASSQETEGYGYTF	TGCGCCAGCAGCCAAGAGACAGAGGGCTATGGCTACACCTTC
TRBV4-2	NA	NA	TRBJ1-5	CASSQVTGQGNQPQHF	TGTGCCAGCAGCCAAGTGACGGGTCAGGGAAATCAGCCCCAGCATTTT
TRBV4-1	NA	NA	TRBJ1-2	CASSRPPPGDGVGYTF	TGCGCCAGCAGCCGACCCCCGCCCGGGGACGGCGTAGGCTACACCTTC
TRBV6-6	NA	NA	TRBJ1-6	CASSPLGIGGYSPLHF	TGTGCCAGCAGTCCCCTAGGGATAGGAGGATATTCACCCCTCCACTTT
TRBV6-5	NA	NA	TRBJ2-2	CASSLGLDSTGELFF	TGTGCCAGCAGTCTCGGGCTGGACAGCACCGGGGAGCTGTTTTTT
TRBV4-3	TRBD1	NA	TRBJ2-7	CASSRSVGQESDEQYF	TGCGCCAGCAGCCGAAGTGTCGGACAGGAATCGGACGAGCAGTACTTC
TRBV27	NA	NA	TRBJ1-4	CASSLAGYNEKLFF	TGTGCCAGCAGTTTGGCAGGGTATAATGAAAAACTGTTTTTT
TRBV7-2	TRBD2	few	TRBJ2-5	CASSFRTSGFARETQYF	TGTGCCAGCAGTTTCCGGACTAGCGGGTTCGCCCGGGAGACCCAGTACTTC
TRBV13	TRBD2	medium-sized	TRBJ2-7	CASSYMGLAGGPYEQYF	TGTGCCAGCAGCTATATGGGACTAGCGGGAGGGCCCTACGAGCAGTACTTC
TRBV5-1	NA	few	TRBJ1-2	CASALAGGPGYTF	TGCGCCAGCGCGCTGGCGGGAGGGCCTGGCTACACCTTC
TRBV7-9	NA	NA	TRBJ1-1	CASSLAFDSEAFF	TGTGCCAGCAGCTTAGCGTTTGACAGTGAAGCTTTCTTT
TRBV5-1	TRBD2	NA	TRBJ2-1	CASSPGTSGYLGAEQFF	TGCGCCAGCAGCCCTGGGACTAGCGGGTACCTAGGCGCTGAGCAGTTCTTC
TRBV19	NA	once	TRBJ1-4	CASSTPSETLATNEKLFF	TGTGCCAGTAGTACCCCTTCAGAGACACTTGCAACTAATGAAAAACTGTTTTTT
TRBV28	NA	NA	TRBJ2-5	CATGGDYQETQYF	TGTGCCACCGGCGGGGACTACCAAGAGACCCAGTACTTC
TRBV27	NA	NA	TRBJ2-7	CASRPAGTLYEQYF	TGTGCCAGCAGGCCAGCCGGGACACTCTACGAGCAGTACTTC
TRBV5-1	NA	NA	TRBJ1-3	CASSAALGFGNTIYF	TGCGCCAGCAGCGCCGCTTTAGGGTTTGGAAACACCATATATTTT
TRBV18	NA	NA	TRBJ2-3	CASSPLSVRGLRNTQYF	TGTGCCAGCTCCCCGTTATCCGTCCGGGGGCTGAGAAATACGCAGTATTTT
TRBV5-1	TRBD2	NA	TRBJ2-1	CASSLSAGGYNEQFF	TGCGCCAGCAGCTTGTCGGCGGGAGGGTACAATGAGCAGTTCTTC
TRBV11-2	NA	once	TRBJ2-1	CASSLGGRTNNEQFF	TGTGCCAGCAGCCTGGGGGGACGGACTAACAATGAGCAGTTCTTC
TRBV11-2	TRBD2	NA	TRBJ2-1	CASSSRLAGGPHEQFF	TGTGCCAGCAGCTCCCGACTAGCGGGAGGGCCCCATGAGCAGTTCTTC
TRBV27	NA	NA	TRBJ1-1	CASSLWGMNTEAFF	TGTGCCAGCAGTTTATGGGGTATGAACACTGAAGCTTTCTTT
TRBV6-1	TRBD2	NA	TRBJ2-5	CASSVLAWETQYF	TGTGCCAGCAGTGTACTAGCGTGGGAGACCCAGTACTTC
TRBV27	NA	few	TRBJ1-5	CASSQGNQPQHF	TGTGCCAGCAGTCAGGGTAATCAGCCCCAGCATTTT
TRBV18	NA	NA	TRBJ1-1	CASSLNSALNTEAFF	TGTGCCAGCTCACTGAACAGCGCTTTGAACACTGAAGCTTTCTTT
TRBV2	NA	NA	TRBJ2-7	CASIRGGEQYF	TGTGCCAGCATCAGGGGGGGGGAGCAGTACTTC
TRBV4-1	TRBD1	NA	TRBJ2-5	CASSPTGVRQETQYF	TGCGCCAGCAGCCCCACAGGGGTTCGGCAAGAGACCCAGTACTTC
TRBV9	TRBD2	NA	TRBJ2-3	CASSARLAADTQYF	TGTGCCAGCAGCGCGCGACTAGCCGCAGATACGCAGTATTTT
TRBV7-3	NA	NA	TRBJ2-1	CASSSDSGLGNEQFF	TGTGCCAGCAGCTCCGATAGCGGATTGGGGAATGAGCAGTTCTTC
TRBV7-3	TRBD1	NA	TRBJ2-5	CASSPTGEKETQYF	TGTGCCAGCAGTCCCACAGGGGAAAAAGAGACCCAGTACTTC
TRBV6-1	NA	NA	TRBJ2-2	CASSGKGSNTGELFF	TGTGCCAGCAGTGGCAAAGGGTCGAACACCGGGGAGCTGTTTTTT
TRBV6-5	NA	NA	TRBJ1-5	CASSASLSNQPQHF	TGTGCCAGCAGTGCCTCATTATCCAATCAGCCCCAGCATTTT
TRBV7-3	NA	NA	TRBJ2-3	CASSFFYPALTDTQYF	TGTGCCAGCAGCTTCTTCTACCCTGCACTCACAGATACGCAGTATTTT
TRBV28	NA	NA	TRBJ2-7	CASSLIGRTIQPYEQYF	TGTGCCAGCAGTTTAATCGGTCGGACTATTCAGCCCTACGAGCAGTACTTC
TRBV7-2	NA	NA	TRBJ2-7	CASSFQIEEQYF	TGTGCCAGCAGCTTCCAGATTGAAGAGCAGTACTTC
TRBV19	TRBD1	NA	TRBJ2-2	CAIRTGSYLTGELFF	TGTGCCATTCGGACAGGGTCGTATCTCACCGGGGAGCTGTTTTTT
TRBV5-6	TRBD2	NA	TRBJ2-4	CASSWTSGRVVLAKNIQYF	TGTGCCAGCAGCTGGACTAGCGGGAGGGTTGTCCTAGCCAAAAACATTCAGTACTTC
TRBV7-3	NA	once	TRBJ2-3	CASSLRPFGLDTQYF	TGTGCCAGCAGCTTAAGACCCTTCGGGTTAGATACGCAGTATTTT
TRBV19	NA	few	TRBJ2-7	CASSIAVSYEQYF	TGTGCCAGTAGTATAGCAGTTTCCTACGAGCAGTACTTC
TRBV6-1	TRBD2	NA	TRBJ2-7	CASSDPAGGPSSYEQYF	TGTGCCAGCAGTGACCCTGCGGGAGGGCCGAGCTCCTACGAGCAGTACTTC
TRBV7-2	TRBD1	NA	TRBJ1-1	CASSWGQNIGAFF	TGTGCCAGCAGCTGGGGACAGAATATCGGGGCTTTCTTT
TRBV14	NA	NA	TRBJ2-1	CASSQDTWDRYNEQFF	TGTGCCAGCAGCCAAGATACTTGGGACCGCTACAATGAGCAGTTCTTC
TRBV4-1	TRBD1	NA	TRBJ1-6	CASSQERGGQGGYSPLHF	TGCGCCAGCAGCCAAGAGAGGGGAGGACAGGGCGGGTATTCACCCCTCCACTTT
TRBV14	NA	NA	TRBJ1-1	CASSQDFQIPQTFF	TGTGCCAGCAGCCAAGATTTCCAGATTCCTCAAACTTTCTTT
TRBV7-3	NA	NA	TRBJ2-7	CASSLDVGYEQYF	TGTGCCAGCAGCCTGGACGTAGGATACGAGCAGTACTTC
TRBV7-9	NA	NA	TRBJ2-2	CASSLSGGELFF	TGTGCCAGCAGCTTATCGGGCGGGGAGCTGTTTTTT
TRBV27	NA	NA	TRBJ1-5	CASSFSGASIEFVGQPQHF	TGTGCCAGCAGTTTCTCCGGGGCTAGCATTGAGTTCGTGGGTCAGCCCCAGCATTTT
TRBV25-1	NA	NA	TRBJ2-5	CASDGETQYF	TGTGCCAGCGACGGGGAGACCCAGTACTTC
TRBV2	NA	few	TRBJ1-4	CASSDSATNEKLFF	TGTGCCAGCAGTGACAGTGCAACTAATGAAAAACTGTTTTTT
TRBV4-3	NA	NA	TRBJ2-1	CASSQVGRTTDEQFF	TGCGCCAGCAGCCAAGTGGGACGGACCACGGATGAGCAGTTCTTC
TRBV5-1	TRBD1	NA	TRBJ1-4	CASSPGQGDEKLFF	TGCGCCAGCAGCCCGGGACAGGGGGATGAAAAACTGTTTTTT
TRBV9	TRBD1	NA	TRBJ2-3	CASSDRGASTDTQYF	TGTGCCAGCAGCGACAGGGGTGCCAGCACAGATACGCAGTATTTT
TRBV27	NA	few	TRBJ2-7	CASSNRGSEQYF	TGTGCCAGCTCAAACAGAGGAAGCGAGCAGTACTTC
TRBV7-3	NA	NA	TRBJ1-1	CASSSTFPAFF	TGTGCCAGCAGCTCGACTTTCCCGGCTTTCTTT
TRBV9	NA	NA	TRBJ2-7	CASSLGTELTYEQYF	TGTGCCAGCTCTTTAGGAACGGAGCTAACCTACGAGCAGTACTTC
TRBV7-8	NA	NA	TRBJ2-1	CASSPRQGGNEQFF	TGTGCCAGCAGCCCCCGACAGGGAGGCAATGAGCAGTTCTTC
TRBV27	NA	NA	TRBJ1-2	CASTSLGNYGYTF	TGTGCCAGCACCTCACTAGGAAACTATGGCTACACCTTC
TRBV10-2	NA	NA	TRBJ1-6	CASSEAGPAESPLHF	TGCGCCAGCAGCGAGGCGGGCCCGGCGGAATCACCCCTCCACTTT
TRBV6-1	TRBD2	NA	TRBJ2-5	CASTVLAGGETQYF	TGTGCCAGCACAGTTCTAGCGGGAGGAGAGACCCAGTACTTC